The next 11 T cell receptor beta chains were all read from a single sample in a study of T cell repertoires in cytomegalovirus infection. No antigen has been identified for these receptors. TCRdb analysed the reads with MiXCR anew, one entry per CDR3 protein. Seen here are around 770,000 distinct CDR3 sequences, around 29% observed once, and the top ten hold around 14%. Sequenced here: cultured CD8+ T cells from PBMCs, sampled from culture after CMV antigen stimulation. Receptor source: a human donor in good health (CMV status not recorded). Some clones in this sample may be carry-over from other donors' samples.

A few counts support this clonotype. The V gene is TRBV7-9, the J gene TRBJ2-3; a weak D match, TRBD1 (8 bases). Looked up from germline, CDR1 is SEHNR and CDR2 is FQNEAQ (reference sequence). The CDR3 covers 16 residues. The germline V and J ends were trimmed by 5 bases and 2 bases, with 17 bases remaining between them. The CDR3 DNA is TGTGCCAGCAGCCCCGACAGGGGAGGGGACACAGATACGCAGTATTTT. Encoded protein: CASSPDRGGDTDTQYF.

Comment on this clonotype: One end of the junction varies from germline; a read error may be responsible. J is TRBJ2-1 and V is TRBV6-1, with TRBD1 matching 7 bases. Germline V gene data show CDR1 as MNHNS and CDR2 as SASEGT. This CDR3 is 15 amino acids long. The CDR3 nucleotides are TGTGCCAGCGGTGAACGGACAGGAGTGGCAAATGAGCAGTTCTTC. This codes for CASGERTGVANEQFF.

This clonotype showed up just a few times. The chain combines TRBV12-5 with TRBJ1-5; weak D call: TRBD1 (5 bases). This CDR3 has 15 residues. In germline, CDR1 is LGHNT, CDR2 FRNRAP. The V and J ends lost 6 bases and 10 bases respectively, with 22 bases between them. CDR3 sequence reads: CASGLTVSGDLPQHF. The CDR3 DNA reads TGTGCTAGTGGCTTGACCGTATCGGGGGATCTACCCCAGCATTTT. Together with reference TRBV12-5 and TRBJ1-5, the CDR3 gives the full variable domain: DARVTQTPRHKVTEMGQEVTMRCQPILGHNTVFWYRQTMMQGLELLAYFRNRAPLDDSGMPKDRFSAEMPDATLATLKIQPSEPRDSAVYFCASGLTVSGDLPQHFGDGTRLSIL.

This clonotype occurred once. The chain is built from TRBV4-2 and TRBJ1-6, with unresolved D. Trimming took 8 bases from V and 8 from J, leaving 22 bases between them. The CDR3 totals 16 residues. Looked up from germline, CDR1 is LGHNA and CDR2 is YNFKEQ. The CDR3 nucleotides are TGTGCCAGCGCCCCGTGGGAGGACGATGGGGATTCACCCCTCCACTTT. Amino acid sequence: CASAPWEDDGDSPLHF.

CDR3 DNA sequence: TGTGCCAGCAGTTTACGGACAGGGGGCTATCAGCCCCAGCATTTT. This translates into CASSLRTGGYQPQHF. V and J are TRBV27 and TRBJ1-5, with TRBD1 identical over 11 bases. The CDR3 length is 15 residues. Germline trimming cut 2 bases from V and 5 bases from J; bases unmatched to any gene: 2. CDR1 and CDR2 from the germline V gene are MNHEY and SMNVEV (reference sequence).

CDR3 sequence (DNA): TGCGCCAGCAGCCAGAGTCGAGCCAATGAGCAGTTCTTC. Protein sequence: CASSQSRANEQFF. The chain links TRBV4-1 to TRBJ2-1; the D is unclear. The CDR3 runs 13 residues. Trimming removed 3 bases at V and 6 bases at J, with 9 bases between. Germline CDR1 reads MGHRA; CDR2 reads YSYEKL.

The gene calls are TRBV7-9 and TRBJ2-7, with D perhaps TRBD2 (6 bases). CDR3 length: 15 amino acids. The V end was cut by 8 bases, the J end by 3 bases, with 20 bases between. Germline CDR1 reads SEHNR; CDR2 reads FQNEAQ (reference sequence). CDR3 sequence (DNA): TGTGCCAGCGAGGGTCGGCTGGGGGGTGGCTACGAGCAGTACTTC. Protein: CASEGRLGGGYEQYF.

This chain links TRBV29-1 with TRBJ2-7, with D possibly matching TRBD2 (5 bases). There are 11 residues in the CDR3. The ends were cut back, 4 bases at V and 6 bases at J, with 10 bases in the middle. Germline CDR1 and CDR2: SQVTM and ANQGSEA. CDR3 in amino acids: CSVAASFEQYF. The CDR3 DNA follows: TGCAGCGTTGCCGCTAGCTTCGAGCAGTACTTC.

The CDR3 here is CASTPGTSVKTQYF. As DNA, the CDR3 is TGTGCCAGCACCCCCGGGACTAGCGTGAAGACCCAGTACTTC. The chain has TRBV7-9 and TRBJ2-5; TRBD2 matches 10 bases. CDR3 length: 14 amino acids. J was trimmed by 6 bases and V by 7 bases; bases with no gene match: 8. Germline-derived CDR1 and CDR2 are SEHNR and FQNEAQ (reference sequence).

The chain combines TRBV7-9 with TRBJ2-7; 16 nucleotides match TRBD2. Germline-derived CDR1 and CDR2 are SEHNR and FQNEAQ (reference sequence). The CDR3 runs to 18 residues. Trimming at V came to 5 bases and at J to 0 bases, leaving 7 bases not matched to a gene. CDR3 amino acids: CASSRPGLAGGPSYEQYF. CDR3 sequence (DNA): TGTGCCAGCAGCCGTCCGGGACTAGCGGGGGGGCCCTCCTACGAGCAGTACTTC.

V and J are TRBV27 and TRBJ2-3, with D possibly matching TRBD1 (6 bases). Trimming cost V 4 bases and J 1 base, with 18 bases left between them. CDR3 length: 17 residues. CDR1 MNHEY and CDR2 SMNVEV come from the germline V gene (reference sequence). CDR3 protein: CASSSEGGWSGTDTQYF. The CDR3 DNA sequence: TGTGCCAGCAGTTCAGAAGGGGGTTGGAGTGGCACAGATACGCAGTATTTT.